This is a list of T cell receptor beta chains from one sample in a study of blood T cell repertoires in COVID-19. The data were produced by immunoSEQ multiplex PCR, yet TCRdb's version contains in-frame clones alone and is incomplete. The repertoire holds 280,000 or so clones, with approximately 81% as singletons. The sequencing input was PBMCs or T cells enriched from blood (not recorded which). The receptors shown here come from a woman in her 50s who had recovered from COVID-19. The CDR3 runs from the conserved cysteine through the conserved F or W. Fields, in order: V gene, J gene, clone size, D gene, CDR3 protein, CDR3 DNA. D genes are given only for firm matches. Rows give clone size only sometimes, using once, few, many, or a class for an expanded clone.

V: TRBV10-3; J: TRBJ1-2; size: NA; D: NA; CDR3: CAISEIEFYGYTF; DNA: TGTGCCATCAGTGAGATAGAATTCTATGGCTACACCTTC
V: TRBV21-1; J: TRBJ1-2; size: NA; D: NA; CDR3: CASTPQGAMGGYTF; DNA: TGTGCCAGCACCCCGCAGGGGGCAATGGGTGGCTACACCTTC
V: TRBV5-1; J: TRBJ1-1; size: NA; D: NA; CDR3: CASSLPPAGNTEAFF; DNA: TGCGCCAGCAGCTTGCCGCCTGCCGGGAACACTGAAGCTTTCTTT
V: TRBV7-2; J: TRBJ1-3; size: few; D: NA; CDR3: CASSLVAAFSSGNTIYF; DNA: TGTGCCAGCAGCTTAGTAGCCGCTTTCTCCTCTGGAAACACCATATATTTT
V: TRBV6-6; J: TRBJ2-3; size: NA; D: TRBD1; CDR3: CASRSSTGWGTDTQYF; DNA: TGTGCCAGCAGATCCTCGACAGGGTGGGGCACAGATACGCAGTATTTT
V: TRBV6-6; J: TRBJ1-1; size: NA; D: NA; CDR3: CAGRQESNTEAFF; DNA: TGTGCCGGGAGACAGGAATCGAACACTGAAGCTTTCTTT
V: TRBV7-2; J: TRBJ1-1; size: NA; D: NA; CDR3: CASSQPVGGGMNTEAFF; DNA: TGTGCCAGCAGCCAACCCGTGGGGGGAGGGATGAACACTGAAGCTTTCTTT
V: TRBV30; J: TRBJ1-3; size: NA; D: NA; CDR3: CAWSGLGSGNTIYF; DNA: TGTGCCTGGAGTGGACTGGGTTCTGGAAACACCATATATTTT
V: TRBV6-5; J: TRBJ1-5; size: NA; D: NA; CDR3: CASRKDKDSNQPQHF; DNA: TGTGCCAGCAGGAAAGACAAGGATAGCAATCAGCCCCAGCATTTT
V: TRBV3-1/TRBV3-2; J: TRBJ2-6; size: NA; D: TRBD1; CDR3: CASLGTVGANVLTF; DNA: TGTGCCAGCCTGGGGACAGTCGGGGCCAACGTCCTGACTTTC
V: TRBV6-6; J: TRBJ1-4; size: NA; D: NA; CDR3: CASRPGTLNEKLFF; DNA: TGTGCCAGCAGGCCCGGGACTTTAAATGAAAAACTGTTTTTT
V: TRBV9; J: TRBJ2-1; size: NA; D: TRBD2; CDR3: CASSVVGLAGASEQFF; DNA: TGTGCCAGCAGCGTGGTGGGACTAGCGGGAGCGAGTGAGCAGTTCTTC
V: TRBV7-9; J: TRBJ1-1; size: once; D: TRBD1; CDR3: CASSLARDSNKAFF; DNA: TGTGCCAGCAGCTTAGCGCGGGACAGCAACAAAGCTTTCTTT
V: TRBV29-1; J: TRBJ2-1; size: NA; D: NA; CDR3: CSVGSTGEREQFF; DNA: TGCAGCGTTGGCTCGACTGGGGAGCGTGAGCAGTTCTTC
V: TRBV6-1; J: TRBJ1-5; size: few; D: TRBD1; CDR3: CASSEITGVNQPQHF; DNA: TGTGCCAGCAGTGAAATCACAGGGGTTAATCAGCCCCAGCATTTT
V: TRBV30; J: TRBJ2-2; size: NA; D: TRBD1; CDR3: CAWSEDRGGTGELFF; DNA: TGTGCCTGGAGTGAGGACAGGGGGGGAACCGGGGAGCTGTTTTTT
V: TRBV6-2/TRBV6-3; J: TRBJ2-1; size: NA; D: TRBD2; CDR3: CASSGTSGRNQFF; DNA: TGTGCCAGCAGCGGTACTAGCGGGAGAAACCAGTTCTTC
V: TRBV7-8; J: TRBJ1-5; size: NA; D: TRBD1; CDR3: CASSLVPGGLSNQPQHF; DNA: TGTGCCAGCAGCTTAGTACCAGGGGGCTTAAGCAATCAGCCCCAGCATTTT
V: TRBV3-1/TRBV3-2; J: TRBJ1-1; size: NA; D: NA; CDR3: CASSQVGLNTEAFF; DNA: TGTGCCAGCAGCCAGGTCGGTCTGAACACTGAAGCTTTCTTT
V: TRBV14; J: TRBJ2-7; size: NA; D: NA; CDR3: CASSQDTGLSYEQYF; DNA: TGTGCCAGCAGCCAAGATACGGGGTTAAGCTACGAGCAGTACTTC
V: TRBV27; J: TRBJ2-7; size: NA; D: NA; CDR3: CASSLSVSYEQYF; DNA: TGTGCCAGCAGTTTATCTGTCAGCTACGAGCAGTACTTC
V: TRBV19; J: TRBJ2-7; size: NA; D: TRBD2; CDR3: CASSQFREAEQYF; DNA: TGTGCCAGTAGTCAGTTCCGGGAGGCCGAGCAGTACTTC
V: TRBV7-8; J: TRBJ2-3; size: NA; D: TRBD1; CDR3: CASSLMTGTFGTQYF; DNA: TGTGCCAGCAGCTTAATGACAGGGACCTTCGGTACGCAGTATTTT
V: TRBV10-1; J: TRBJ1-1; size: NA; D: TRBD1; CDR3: CASSSPGQGHFF; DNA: TGCGCCAGCAGTTCCCCGGGACAGGGGCATTTCTTT
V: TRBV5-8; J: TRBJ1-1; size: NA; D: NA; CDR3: CASSLDRVSEAFF; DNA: TGTGCCAGCAGCTTGGACAGGGTTTCCGAAGCTTTCTTT
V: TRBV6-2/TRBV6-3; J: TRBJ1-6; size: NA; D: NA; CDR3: CASSIYSDNSPLHF; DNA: TGTGCCAGCAGCATCTACAGTGATAATTCACCCCTCCACTTT
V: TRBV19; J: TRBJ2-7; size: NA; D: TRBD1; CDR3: CASSTLGNRGSYEQYF; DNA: TGTGCCAGTAGTACTCTAGGGAACAGGGGTTCCTACGAGCAGTACTTC
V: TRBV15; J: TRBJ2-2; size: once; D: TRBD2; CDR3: CATSRGLAGGPGTGELFF; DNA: TGTGCCACCAGCAGAGGGCTAGCGGGAGGGCCGGGCACCGGGGAGCTGTTTTTT
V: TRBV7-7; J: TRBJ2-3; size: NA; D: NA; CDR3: CASSPEFRGRATDTQYF; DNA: TGTGCCAGCAGCCCAGAATTCCGGGGGAGAGCCACAGATACGCAGTATTTT
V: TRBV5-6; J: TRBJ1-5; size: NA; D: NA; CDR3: CASSLGSQGGIDQPQHF; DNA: TGTGCCAGCAGCTTGGGCTCACAGGGAGGGATTGATCAGCCCCAGCATTTT
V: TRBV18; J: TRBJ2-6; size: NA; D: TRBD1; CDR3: CASSPYGGQGWNVQSGANVLTF; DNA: TGTGCCAGCTCACCTTACGGAGGACAGGGCTGGAATGTCCAGTCTGGGGCCAACGTCCTGACTTTC
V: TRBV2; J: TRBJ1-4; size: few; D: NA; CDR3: CASSETRATNEKLFF; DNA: TGTGCCAGCAGTGAGACCAGGGCAACTAATGAAAAACTGTTTTTT
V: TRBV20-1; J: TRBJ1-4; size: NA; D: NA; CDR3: CSAVLNEKLFF; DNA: TGCAGTGCCGTACTTAATGAAAAACTGTTTTTT
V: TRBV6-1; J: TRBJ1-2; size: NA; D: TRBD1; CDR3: CASSDPPTGGTF; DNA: TGTGCCAGCAGTGACCCCCCGACAGGGGGCACCTTC
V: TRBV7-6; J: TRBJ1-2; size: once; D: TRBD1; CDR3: CASSRGQGADIYGYTF; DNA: TGTGCCAGCAGCAGAGGACAGGGGGCGGATATCTATGGCTACACCTTC
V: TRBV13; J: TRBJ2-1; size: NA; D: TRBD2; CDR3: CASSLVWREGSYNEQFF; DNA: TGTGCCAGCAGCTTAGTTTGGCGGGAGGGTTCCTACAATGAGCAGTTCTTC
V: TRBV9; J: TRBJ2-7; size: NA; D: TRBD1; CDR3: CASSVADVGTGREQYF; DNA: TGTGCCAGCAGCGTAGCTGACGTCGGGACAGGCCGCGAGCAGTACTTC
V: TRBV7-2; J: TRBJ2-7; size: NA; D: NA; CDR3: CASSPSAGPTYEQYF; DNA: TGTGCCAGCAGCCCCAGTGCAGGGCCTACCTACGAGCAGTACTTC
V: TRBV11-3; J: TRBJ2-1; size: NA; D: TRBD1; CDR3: CASSSTGAPQFF; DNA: TGTGCCAGCAGCTCGACAGGGGCCCCGCAGTTCTTC
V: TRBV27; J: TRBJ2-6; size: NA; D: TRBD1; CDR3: CASSLGQGASGANVLTF; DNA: TGTGCCAGCAGTTTAGGACAGGGGGCGAGCGGGGCCAACGTCCTGACTTTC
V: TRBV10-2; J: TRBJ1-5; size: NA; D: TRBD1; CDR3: CASRPPGQGGNQPQHF; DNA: TGCGCCAGCAGGCCTCCGGGACAGGGAGGCAATCAGCCCCAGCATTTT
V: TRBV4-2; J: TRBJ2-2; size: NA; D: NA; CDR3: CASSQDRGRNTGELFF; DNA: TGTGCCAGCAGCCAAGATCGCGGCCGGAACACCGGGGAGCTGTTTTTT
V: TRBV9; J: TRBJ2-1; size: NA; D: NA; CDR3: CASSVAGGNEQFF; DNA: TGTGCCAGCAGCGTAGCAGGAGGCAATGAGCAGTTCTTC
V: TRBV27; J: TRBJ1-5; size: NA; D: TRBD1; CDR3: CASSLRSGGSQPQHF; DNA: TGTGCCAGCAGTTTAAGGTCAGGGGGCTCTCAGCCCCAGCATTTT
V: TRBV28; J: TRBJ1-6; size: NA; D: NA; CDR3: CASSFPGGRNNSPLHF; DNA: TGTGCCAGCAGTTTCCCGGGGGGACGGAATAATTCACCCCTCCACTTT
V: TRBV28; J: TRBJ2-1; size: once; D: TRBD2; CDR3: CASSLGGGGPYNEQFF; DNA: TGTGCCAGCAGTTTAGGCGGGGGGGGGCCATACAATGAGCAGTTCTTC
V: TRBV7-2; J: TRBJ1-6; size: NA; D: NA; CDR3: CASKDRGPYNSPLHF; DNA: TGTGCCAGCAAGGACAGAGGCCCCTATAATTCACCCCTCCACTTT
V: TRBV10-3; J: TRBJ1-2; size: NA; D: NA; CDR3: CAISEYTGTDGYTF; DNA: TGTGCCATCAGTGAGTACACAGGAACGGATGGCTACACCTTC
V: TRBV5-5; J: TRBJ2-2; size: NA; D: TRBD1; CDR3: CASSFNRDRANTGELFF; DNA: TGTGCCAGCAGCTTCAACCGGGACAGGGCAAACACCGGGGAGCTGTTTTTT
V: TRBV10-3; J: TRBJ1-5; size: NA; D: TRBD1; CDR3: CAISGTGLGEPQHF; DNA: TGTGCCATCAGTGGGACAGGCCTTGGGGAGCCCCAGCATTTT
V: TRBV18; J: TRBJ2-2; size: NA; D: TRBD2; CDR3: CASSPPGLAGVGGTGELFF; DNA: TGTGCCAGCTCACCACCGGGACTAGCGGGAGTAGGCGGGACCGGGGAGCTGTTTTTT
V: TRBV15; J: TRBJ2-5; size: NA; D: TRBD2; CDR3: CATSRASSGPEETQYF; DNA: TGTGCCACCAGCAGAGCGTCTAGCGGACCTGAAGAGACCCAGTACTTC
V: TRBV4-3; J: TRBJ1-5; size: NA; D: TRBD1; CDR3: CASSQEAGGSQPQHF; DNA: TGCGCCAGCAGCCAAGAAGCAGGGGGTTCTCAGCCCCAGCATTTT
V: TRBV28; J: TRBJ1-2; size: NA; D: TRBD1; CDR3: CASSLFGTGTYGYTF; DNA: TGTGCCAGCAGTTTATTTGGGACAGGGACTTATGGCTACACCTTC
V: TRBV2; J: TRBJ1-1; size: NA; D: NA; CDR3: CASSDRGGTEAFF; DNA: TGTGCCAGCAGTGATCGGGGGGGCACAGAAGCTTTCTTT